This record concerns one T cell receptor (beta chain) sequence. Methods used by the authors: By means of reference gene primer amplification, nucleated cell counts were estimated. The assay was immunoSEQ multiplex PCR, and TCRdb's table has in-frame clones only and misses some. V, J and clone size were drawn from that table, and D and trimming were deduced from the DNA. Of approximately 260,000 clones in the sample, nearly 90% were seen once. The sample belongs to a study of blood T cell repertoires in COVID-19. Per germline, CDR1 MGHRA and CDR2 YSYEKL. This CDR3 contains 14 residues. The germline V and J ends were trimmed by 1 base and 3 bases, with 10 bases remaining between them.

This chain uses TRBV4-1 with TRBJ2-7, with D perhaps TRBD1 (6 bases). This receptor was obtained from a woman aged 55-75 years with COVID-19, enrolled during active disease. Sequencing input: peripheral blood. Written as DNA, the CDR3 is TGCGCCAGCAGCCAAGGCCAGGGGAACTACGAGCAGTACTTC. It yields the protein CASSQGQGNYEQYF.